The rows below give T cell receptor beta chains drawn from one sample of a study of shared clonotypes between healthy human individuals. Here immunoSEQ multiplex PCR was the method, and the copy in TCRdb shows in-frame clones only, minus some. The sample lists approximately 2,000,000 clones; roughly 92% were seen once. Material for sequencing was naive CD4+ T cells from PBMCs. The receptor source for this set is a man aged 18 to 30 in good health. Some clones in this sample may be carry-over from other donors' samples. CDR3s include the opening cysteine and the closing phenylalanine or tryptophan. Each record gives: D gene, J gene, clone size, V gene, CDR3 length, CDR3 protein, CDR3 DNA. D genes are given only for firm matches. For some rows the clone size is stated as once, few or many, or as a class when expanded; others skip it.

TRBD1	TRBJ1-2	NA	TRBV14	17	CASSQDPFRTGDYGYTF	TGTGCCAGCAGCCAAGACCCGTTTAGGACAGGGGACTATGGCTACACCTTC
TRBD2	TRBJ2-7	once	TRBV7-2	17	CASSPFGVSGKSYEQYF	TGTGCCAGCAGCCCCTTTGGGGTGAGCGGGAAATCCTACGAGCAGTACTTC
NA	TRBJ2-2	NA	TRBV5-8	17	CASSSLVRERYTGELFF	TGTGCCAGCAGCTCCCTGGTGAGGGAGCGCTACACCGGGGAGCTGTTTTTT
TRBD2	TRBJ2-7	once	TRBV10-3	14	CAISRSGGSYEQYF	TGTGCCATCAGTCGTAGCGGGGGCTCCTACGAGCAGTACTTC
TRBD1	TRBJ2-6	NA	TRBV4-2	17	CASSTKGQWAGANVLTF	TGTGCCAGCAGCACGAAGGGACAGTGGGCTGGGGCCAACGTCCTGACTTTC
NA	TRBJ2-6	once	TRBV27	14	CASSWGSGANVLTF	TGTGCCAGCAGTTGGGGTTCTGGGGCCAACGTCCTGACTTTC
NA	TRBJ1-5	NA	TRBV27	14	CASGYLEDGQPQHF	TGTGCCAGCGGATACCTTGAAGACGGTCAGCCCCAGCATTTT
TRBD1	TRBJ1-2	once	TRBV27	13	CASSYRGLDGYTF	TGTGCCAGCAGTTACAGGGGGCTGGATGGCTACACCTTC
NA	TRBJ2-2	NA	TRBV6-5	11	CASKYPGELFF	TGTGCCAGCAAATACCCCGGGGAGCTGTTTTTT
TRBD1	TRBJ2-7	NA	TRBV7-3	17	CASSLLGPGTGGSEQYF	TGTGCCAGCAGCCTCCTTGGACCCGGGACAGGGGGCTCCGAGCAGTACTTC
NA	TRBJ2-7	NA	TRBV5-4	14	CASSLNPEGDEQYF	TGTGCCAGCAGCTTGAATCCGGAGGGAGACGAGCAGTACTTC
TRBD2	TRBJ2-1	NA	TRBV30	10	CACGRDEQFF	TGTGCCTGCGGGAGGGATGAGCAGTTCTTC
TRBD2	TRBJ2-5	NA	TRBV5-1	18	CASSTGTSGSWDQETQYF	TGCGCCAGCAGCACCGGGACTAGCGGGAGCTGGGACCAAGAGACCCAGTACTTC